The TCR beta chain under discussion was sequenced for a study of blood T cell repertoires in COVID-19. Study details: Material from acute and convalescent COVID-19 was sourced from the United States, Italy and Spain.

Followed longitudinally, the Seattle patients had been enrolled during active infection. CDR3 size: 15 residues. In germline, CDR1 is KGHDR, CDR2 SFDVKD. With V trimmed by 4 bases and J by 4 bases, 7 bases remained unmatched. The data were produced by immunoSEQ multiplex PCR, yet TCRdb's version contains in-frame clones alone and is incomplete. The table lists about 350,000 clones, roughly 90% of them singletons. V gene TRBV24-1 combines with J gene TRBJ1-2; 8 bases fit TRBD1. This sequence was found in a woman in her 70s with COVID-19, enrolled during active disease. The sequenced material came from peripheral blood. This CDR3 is CATSDAGTGTYGYTF. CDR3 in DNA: TGTGCCACCAGTGACGCCGGGACAGGCACCTATGGCTACACCTTC.